The next 14 T cell receptor beta chains were all read from a single sample in a study of shared clonotypes between healthy human individuals. TCRdb's copy holds only in-frame clones and misses some; the assay was immunoSEQ multiplex PCR. The top ten clones hold about 1.8% of a sample with under 850,000 clones, roughly 72% of them seen once. Sequencing input: memory CD4+ T cells sorted from blood. Subset indicated: CD45RA-negative fraction. These TCRs come from a woman in her twenties or thirties in good health.

The table lists this clone with a count of one. The rearrangement joins TRBV4-1 to TRBJ2-5; 13 bases are shared with TRBD2. Germline V gene sequence: CDR1 MGHRA, CDR2 YSYEKL. Trimming at V came to 5 bases and at J to 2 bases, leaving 2 bases not matched to a gene. This CDR3 is 15 amino acids long. CDR3 bases: TGCGCCAGCAGCAGGACTAGCGGGGGACAAGAGACCCAGTACTTC. It specifies CASSRTSGGQETQYF.

This clone was counted between two and nine times. The chain couples TRBV28 to TRBJ2-2; possible D gene TRBD2, 6 bases. The CDR3 consists of 15 residues. Germline CDR1 MDHEN, CDR2 SYDVKM. V was trimmed by 7 bases and J by 2 bases, leaving 14 bases between them. The CDR3 sequence: CASKPAGSNTGELFF. The CDR3 nucleotides are TGTGCCAGCAAGCCGGCGGGGTCCAACACCGGGGAGCTGTTTTTT.

This clone occurred a few times. This chain joins TRBV16 and TRBJ1-5; D is undetermined. Germline CDR1 is KGHSY and CDR2 is FQNENV. Trimming took off 6 bases at V and 5 bases at J, with 11 bases between the two ends. The CDR3 has 13 residues. As DNA, the CDR3 is TGTGCCAGCAGTTACGGTGCCGATCAGCCCCAGCATTTT. It yields the protein CASSYGADQPQHF.

Regarding this clone: The identical CDR3 is also encoded by other nucleotide sequences in the sample. The rearrangement links TRBV28 to TRBJ1-2, with D unresolved. The V gene's germline CDR1 is MDHEN and CDR2 SYDVKM. CDR3 length equals 12 residues. V was trimmed by 2 bases and J by 7 bases, leaving 8 bases between them. The CDR3 DNA reads as TGTGCCAGCAGTTTAAGCGGAGTTGGCTACACCTTC. As protein: CASSLSGVGYTF.

V is TRBV25-1 and J is TRBJ2-5, with no clear D. CDR3 size: 14 residues. Per germline, CDR1 MGHDK and CDR2 SYGVNS. The V end lost 5 bases, the J end lost 1 base, and 11 bases lay between the germline ends. DNA of the CDR3: TGTGCCAGCAGTACTCACGGTATCCAAGAGACCCAGTACTTC. This gives the protein CASSTHGIQETQYF.

This sequence joins TRBV7-9 and TRBJ2-1; 8 nucleotides align to TRBD2. This CDR3 contains 12 residues. The V gene's germline CDR1 is SEHNR and CDR2 FQNEAQ (reference sequence). After removal of 5 bases from V and 8 bases from J, the junction contained 2 bases not matched to a gene. The CDR3: CASSAGGHEQFF. The CDR3 nucleotides are TGTGCCAGCAGCGCGGGGGGCCATGAGCAGTTCTTC.

This chain joins TRBV15 and TRBJ2-1; 10 nucleotides line up with TRBD1. Trimming at V came to 4 bases and at J to 9 bases, leaving 6 bases not matched to a gene. Germline CDR1 and CDR2: LNHNV and YYDKDF (reference sequence). This CDR3 region has 14 residues. CDR3 in amino acids: CATSKGQGSGEQFF. CDR3 coding DNA: TGTGCCACCAGCAAGGGACAGGGGAGTGGTGAGCAGTTCTTC.

The chain recombines TRBV13 with TRBJ2-2; possible D gene TRBD1, 6 bases. CDR1 and CDR2 (germline): PRHDT, FYEKMQ (reference sequence). V was cut by 8 bases and J by 10 bases, with 26 bases left in between. CDR3 size: 16 residues. CDR3 in amino acids: CASRRRLQGTYQELFF. CDR3 coding DNA: TGTGCCAGCCGACGACGACTCCAGGGGACCTACCAGGAGCTGTTTTTT.

The CDR3 coding sequence is TGTGCCAGCAGCCCGAGGAGAGGGGGATACTCCTACGAGCAGTACTTC. Its translation: CASSPRRGGYSYEQYF. The rearrangement joins TRBV11-2 to TRBJ2-7; TRBD1 is a possible D gene (6 bases). The germline gives CDR1 SGHAT, CDR2 FQNNGV. Deletions cut 5 bases from V and 0 bases from J, with 17 bases between. This CDR3 is built from 16 residues.

V usage is TRBV29-1 and J usage is TRBJ2-7; D is perhaps TRBD1 (5 bases). Deletions cut 4 bases from V and 4 bases from J, with 14 bases between. The CDR3 spans 13 residues. Germline lookup yields CDR1 SQVTM and CDR2 ANQGSEA. For the CDR3, the DNA is TGCAGCGTTGGATCCCAGGGATTATACGAGCAGTACTTC. Translated, it gives CSVGSQGLYEQYF.

CDR3 amino acids: CASSYDSPLHF. CDR3 nucleotide sequence: TGTGCCAGCAGCTACGATTCACCCCTCCACTTT. The chain links TRBV7-9 to TRBJ1-6; no reliable D call. Trimming cost V 4 bases and J 8 bases, with 3 bases left between them. Germline V gene sequence: CDR1 SEHNR, CDR2 FQNEAQ (reference sequence). This CDR3 region has 11 residues.

DNA of the CDR3: TGCGCCAGCAGCCCGGGACTAGCGGGAGTGGTATACAATGAGCAGTTCTTC. Amino acid sequence: CASSPGLAGVVYNEQFF. This chain joins TRBV4-1 and TRBJ2-1; TRBD2 matches at 14 bases. Germline V gene sequence: CDR1 MGHRA, CDR2 YSYEKL. V was pared by 4 bases and J by 4 bases, with 6 bases of the junction left unmatched. The length of the CDR3 is 17 residues.

The chain uses TRBV7-2 and TRBJ2-1; 14 nucleotides agree with TRBD2. Germline V gene sequence: CDR1 SGHTA, CDR2 FQGNSA. The length of the CDR3 is 15 residues. The junction had 5 bases not matched to a gene; V was cut back by 5 bases and J by 8 bases. CDR3 bases: TGTGCCAGCAGCGGCCGACTAGCGGGAGGGGATGAGCAGTTCTTC. Translating gives CASSGRLAGGDEQFF.

This chain links TRBV5-8 with TRBJ1-2; 8 nucleotides align to TRBD1. J was trimmed by 0 bases and V by 0 bases; bases with no gene match: 4. From germline, CDR1 is SGHTS and CDR2 YDEGEE. The length of the CDR3 is 16 residues. The CDR3 region has the DNA TGTGCCAGCAGCTTGGGACAGGGGACCTCTAACTATGGCTACACCTTC. The encoded protein is CASSLGQGTSNYGYTF.